This entry lists 11 T cell receptor beta chains sequenced from one sample in a study of T cell responses to AZD1222 COVID-19 vaccine. TCRdb's table, derived via immunoSEQ multiplex PCR, lists solely in-frame clones and lacks some. The sample includes approximately 50,000 clones, approximately 80% of them seen just once. The starting material was peripheral blood, obtained 28 days after the second AZD1222 dose. The receptor source for this set is an adult who received the AZD1222 COVID-19 vaccine.

This rearrangement joins TRBV7-9 to TRBJ2-7; D is uncertain. From germline, CDR1 is SEHNR and CDR2 FQNEAQ (reference sequence). The CDR3 length is 14 residues. V was shortened by 5 bases and J by 6 bases, with 17 bases between the two germline ends. The CDR3 nucleotides read TGTGCCAGCAGCCTAACTTCGAACGGATTCGAGCAGTACTTC. This sequence encodes CASSLTSNGFEQYF.

The genes are TRBV6-2 or TRBV6-3 and TRBJ1-3; no definite D call. Germline CDR1 is MNHEY and CDR2 is SVGEGT. The CDR3 totals 16 residues. The germline V and J ends were trimmed by 5 bases and 4 bases, with 18 bases remaining between them. The CDR3: CASSPYAAEEGNTIYF. CDR3 nucleotides: TGTGCCAGCAGTCCCTACGCGGCGGAGGAGGGAAACACCATATATTTT.

The chain uses TRBV3-1 (or the pseudogene TRBV3-2) and TRBJ2-6, with 8 bases matching TRBD2. Per the germline V gene, CDR1 is LGHDT and CDR2 is YNNKEL (reference sequence). J was trimmed by 0 bases and V by 4 bases; bases with no gene match: 5. The CDR3 contains 17 residues. CDR3 region: CASSLTGGSSGANVLTF. DNA for the CDR3: TGTGCCAGCAGCCTCACGGGGGGGAGCTCTGGGGCCAACGTCCTGACTTTC.

In its sample, this clone was seen once. This chain connects TRBV7-6 to TRBJ1-1; D not certain. CDR1 SGHVS and CDR2 FNYEAQ come from the germline V gene. The length of the CDR3 is 11 residues. Deletions cut 1 base from V and 10 bases from J, with 7 bases between. The CDR3 spells CASSLEGRAFF. Here the CDR3 DNA reads TGTGCCAGCAGCTTAGAGGGTCGAGCTTTCTTT.

The chain employs TRBV19 and TRBJ1-3; the match to TRBD1 covers 7 bases. Germline V gene sequence: CDR1 LNHDA, CDR2 SQIVND (reference sequence). The length of the CDR3 is 16 residues. Losses at the gene ends were 5 bases for V and 0 bases for J; bases not matched to a gene: 7. Here the CDR3 DNA reads TGTGCCAGTAGTCGGTCACAGGGGCACTCTGGAAACACCATATATTTT. It encodes CASSRSQGHSGNTIYF.

The J gene is TRBJ2-1, the V gene TRBV5-5; the D gene is possibly TRBD2 (6 bases). In germline, CDR1 is SGHKS, CDR2 YYEKEE (reference sequence). There are 14 residues in the CDR3. V was trimmed by 0 bases and J by 6 bases, leaving 10 bases between them. CDR3 loop: CASSLVGRSNEQFF. The CDR3 DNA is TGTGCCAGCAGCTTGGTTGGGAGGAGCAATGAGCAGTTCTTC. The full variable domain, its missing parts supplied by reference TRBV5-5 and TRBJ2-1, is DAGVTQSPTHLIKTRGQQVTLRCSPISGHKSVSWYQQVLGQGPQFIFQYYEKEERGRGNFPDRFSARQFPNYSSELNVNALLLGDSALYLCASSLVGRSNEQFFGPGTRLTVL.

The J gene is TRBJ1-1, the V gene TRBV13; 7 positions agree with TRBD1. CDR3 length: 14 amino acids. The germline CDR1 and CDR2 sequences are PRHDT and FYEKMQ (reference sequence). Losses at the gene ends were 6 bases for V and 5 bases for J; bases not matched to a gene: 9. The chain's CDR3 is CASRVQGSTTEAFF. The DNA of the CDR3 is TGTGCCAGCAGGGTACAGGGGAGCACGACTGAAGCTTTCTTT.

The chain employs TRBV10-3 and TRBJ1-1; weak D call: TRBD1 (5 bases). Germline CDR1 reads ENHRY; CDR2 reads SYGVKD. The ends were cut back, 4 bases at V and 2 bases at J, with 8 bases in the middle. This CDR3 contains 13 residues. The CDR3 DNA reads as TGTGCCATCAGTGTTGGGGCCAACACTGAAGCTTTCTTT. It encodes CAISVGANTEAFF.

This clone has just a few counts. The rearrangement uses TRBV19 and TRBJ2-5, with a possible D match to TRBD2 (6 bases). The CDR3 has 16 amino acids. CDR1 and CDR2 (germline): LNHDA, SQIVND (reference sequence). V gave up 3 bases and J gave up 5 bases, with 19 bases separating them. For the CDR3, the DNA is TGTGCCAGTAGTATTTCGTTCGGGAGCCCGGGGGAGACCCAGTACTTC. Translated: CASSISFGSPGETQYF.

The chain has TRBV6-6 and TRBJ1-4; D uncertain. The V gene's germline CDR1 is MNHNY and CDR2 SVGAGI (reference sequence). The CDR3 has 11 residues. Trimming left V 6 bases short and J 7 bases short, with 6 bases between. CDR3 in amino acids: CASRTFEKLFF. CDR3 DNA sequence: TGTGCCAGCAGGACCTTTGAAAAACTGTTTTTT.

In its sample, this clone was seen once. The chain links TRBV7-2 to TRBJ2-7, with D maybe TRBD1 (6 bases). Trimming cost V 6 bases and J 1 base, with 10 bases left between them. Germline CDR1 is SGHTA and CDR2 is FQGNSA. The CDR3 consists of 13 residues. The CDR3 coding sequence is TGTGCCAGCAGAGGTCAGGGGTCCTACGAGCAGTACTTC. Residues: CASRGQGSYEQYF.